This TCR beta chain is drawn from a study of cytomegalovirus exposure and HLA in healthy donors. Study-wide points: As a later analysis showed, a missense DCLRE1C variant was linked to trimming of TCR beta V- and J-genes. Published work reported that the classifier diagnosed cytomegalovirus status with high specificity and sensitivity. About 87% or about 30% of the time was how often most TCR beta V segments were productive, according to an earlier analysis.

The PCR ran on 60 Vbeta and 13 Jbeta primers. TCRdb keeps only in-frame clones here, not all; method: immunoSEQ multiplex PCR. The repertoire holds fewer than 150,000 clones, with under 85% as singletons. Germline-derived CDR1 and CDR2 are LNHDA and SQIVND (reference sequence). Between the trimmed V and J ends, which lost 10 bases and 4 bases, there was a span of 16 bases. CDR3 length: 14 residues. Notes on this clone: What it binds is not known.

This receptor was obtained from a man aged 25-45 years in good health and CMV-seronegative. The sample comprised PBMCs. The gene calls are TRBV19 and TRBJ2-2, with D tentatively TRBD1 (7 bases). The DNA of the CDR3 is TGTGCCACCCAGGACAGGAGGGGCACCGGGGAGCTGTTTTTT. Protein product: CATQDRRGTGELFF.